A selection of T cell receptor beta chains follows, all from one sample in a study of early T cells in non-severe SARS-CoV-2 infection. TCRdb called the 5' RACE reads again in MiXCR, with one record for every CDR3 protein. This sample has roughly 110,000 distinct CDR3 sequences, with around 10% found just once. Sequenced input: whole blood. These receptors were collected from an adult who was a healthcare worker with PCR-confirmed SARS-CoV-2 infection or an uninfected control (not recorded which). The CDR3 runs from the conserved cysteine through the conserved F or W. A D gene is named only where the DNA matches it firmly. The size of a clone is reported for some rows only, either as once, few or many, or as a class for expanded clones.

>NA|NA|TRBJ1-4|TRBV28
TGTGCCAGCAGTTTAGGTGGCACGTGGGATGGGAAGGAAAAACTGTTTTTT
CASSLGGTWDGKEKLFF
>NA|many|TRBJ2-7|TRBV6-5
TGTGCCAGCAGTTATGCAACGGATTCCTACGAGCAGTACTTC
CASSYATDSYEQYF
>NA|NA|TRBJ1-5|TRBV10-2
TGCGCCAGCGGGGGAGGGAATCAGCCCCAGCATTTT
CASGGGNQPQHF
>NA|NA|TRBJ2-3|TRBV7-2
TGTGCCAGCGGGGCAGGGCAAGATACGCAGTATTTT
CASGAGQDTQYF
>TRBD2|few|TRBJ2-1|TRBV7-9
TGTGCCAGCAGCTCGCAGGGACTAGCGCTTTACAATGAGCAGTTCTTC
CASSSQGLALYNEQFF
>NA|many|TRBJ1-6|TRBV28
TGTGCCACCCGTTTGGGGGCCAATTCACCCCTCCACTTT
CATRLGANSPLHF
>NA|NA|TRBJ2-5|TRBV7-2
TGTGCCAGCAGTTACGCGTATCACGGCGGGATTGAGGAGACCCAGTACTTC
CASSYAYHGGIEETQYF
>NA|few|TRBJ2-5|TRBV7-2
TGTGCCAGCAGCAGAACAGGGCACGAGACCCAGTACTTC
CASSRTGHETQYF
>NA|few|TRBJ2-1|TRBV7-2
TGTGCCAGCAGCTTTGGAGGGGAGCAGTTCTTC
CASSFGGEQFF
>NA|many|TRBJ2-1|TRBV2
TGTGCCAGCAGTTCTTCTACTGAGCAGTTCTTC
CASSSSTEQFF
>NA|many|TRBJ2-1|TRBV3-1
TGTGCCAGCAGCCAAGAATACTATGGGGGGTATGAGCAGTTCTTC
CASSQEYYGGYEQFF
>NA|few|TRBJ2-7|TRBV15
TGTGCCACCACACCAGATTTGGCAGGGACGGAGCAGTACTTC
CATTPDLAGTEQYF
>NA|NA|TRBJ2-7|TRBV28
TGTGCCAGCAGTCGCCGACAGACCTACGAGCAGTACTTC
CASSRRQTYEQYF
>NA|few|TRBJ2-5|TRBV7-9
TGTGCCAGCAGCTTAGCATTAGGGGGCCAAGAGACCCAGTACTTC
CASSLALGGQETQYF
>NA|many|TRBJ2-1|TRBV7-8
TGTGCCAGCAGTTCGTCGAATGAGCAGTTCTTC
CASSSSNEQFF
>NA|NA|TRBJ1-1|TRBV7-2
TGTGCCAGCAGCCAGCTTTCTGAAGCTTTCTTT
CASSQLSEAFF
>NA|many|TRBJ2-1|TRBV6-5
TGTGCCAGCAGTACCGGGACACCCTACAATGAGCAGTTCTTC
CASSTGTPYNEQFF
>NA|many|TRBJ2-1|TRBV20-1
TGCAGTGCCTTAGCCCGCTCCTACAATGAGCAGTTCTTC
CSALARSYNEQFF
>TRBD1|many|TRBJ1-1|TRBV6-5
TGTGCCAGCAGTTACGTGACAGGGTATGGAACTGAAGCTTTCTTT
CASSYVTGYGTEAFF
>NA|NA|TRBJ1-1|TRBV20-1
TGCAGTGCTGACGGGGGGCGGACTGAAGCTTTCTTT
CSADGGRTEAFF
>NA|NA|TRBJ1-5|TRBV7-2
TGTGCCAGCAGCTTTTCCGATAATCAGCCCCAGCATTTT
CASSFSDNQPQHF
>NA|many|TRBJ1-6|TRBV28
TGTGCCAGCAGTTCAGGGATGTTGTATTCACCCCTCCACTTT
CASSSGMLYSPLHF
>TRBD1|NA|TRBJ2-7|TRBV2
TGTGCCAGCGGCAGGGGGTGGACCTACGAGCAGTACTTC
CASGRGWTYEQYF
>NA|NA|TRBJ1-5|TRBV12-3/TRBV12-4
TGTGCCAGCAGGGGCACGTATAGCAATCAGCCCCAGCATTTT
CASRGTYSNQPQHF
>TRBD1|many|TRBJ2-7|TRBV7-9
TGTGCCAGCAGCTTAGGAGACAGGGTGGGAGAGCAGTACTTC
CASSLGDRVGEQYF
>TRBD1|many|TRBJ1-2|TRBV29-1
TGCAGCGTGGACAGGGGAGATGGCTACACCTTC
CSVDRGDGYTF
>TRBD1|many|TRBJ1-4|TRBV7-9
TGTGCCAGCAGCTTTCGACAGGGGAGGCGATCTAATGAAAAACTGTTTTTT
CASSFRQGRRSNEKLFF
>NA|many|TRBJ1-2|TRBV21-1
TGTGCCAGCAGCACAAAAAGCCGGGACAGGGATAACTATGGCTACACCTTC
CASSTKSRDRDNYGYTF
>TRBD2|NA|TRBJ2-3|TRBV20-1
TGCAGTGCTACAACGACTAGCTTTAGACGAGATACGCAGTATTTT
CSATTTSFRRDTQYF
>NA|NA|TRBJ1-1|TRBV6-6
TGTGCCAGCCGAAATATGAACACTGAAGCTTTCTTT
CASRNMNTEAFF
>NA|many|TRBJ2-1|TRBV18
TGTGCCAGCTCACCGGAGAGCTACGGGGGGCAGTTCTTC
CASSPESYGGQFF
>TRBD1|many|TRBJ1-3|TRBV20-1
TGCAGTGCCTTGGCCGGGACAGGTGCGGCCACCATATATTTT
CSALAGTGAATIYF
>TRBD1|NA|TRBJ1-1|TRBV29-1
TGCAGCGTTGTGGGACAGGGGAGGACTGAAGCTTTCTTT
CSVVGQGRTEAFF
>NA|few|TRBJ1-4|TRBV18
TGTGCCAGCTCACCACCCCAGGCAAAAGCAACTAATGAAAAACTGTTTTTT
CASSPPQAKATNEKLFF
>TRBD2|NA|TRBJ2-1|TRBV6-2/TRBV6-3
TGTGCCAGCAGTTACTCGGCGGGGGACGAGCAGTTCTTC
CASSYSAGDEQFF
>NA|NA|TRBJ2-7|TRBV7-2
TGTGCCAGCAGCTTGGTCAGGGGAAGCGAGCAGTACTTC
CASSLVRGSEQYF
>TRBD2|few|TRBJ2-1|TRBV5-1
TGCGCCAGCAGCCCGGGGACTAGCGGGAGGGCCCACAATGAGCAGTTCTTC
CASSPGTSGRAHNEQFF
>TRBD2|NA|TRBJ2-1|TRBV6-2/TRBV6-3
TGTGTCAGCAGTTACACTAGCGGGTACAATGAGCAGTTCTTC
CVSSYTSGYNEQFF
>NA|few|TRBJ1-5|TRBV19
TGTGCCAGTAGTTGGCCAGGGGGCAATCAGCCCCAGCATTTT
CASSWPGGNQPQHF
>NA|many|TRBJ2-7|TRBV15
TGTGCCACCAGCACTCGACTAGTCTACGAGCAGTACTTC
CATSTRLVYEQYF
>TRBD2|many|TRBJ2-7|TRBV11-2
TGTGCCAGCAGTCTGCCTCCCGGGACTAGGTCTTACGAGCAGTACTTC
CASSLPPGTRSYEQYF
>NA|few|TRBJ2-7|TRBV7-8
TGTGCCAGCAGCTTAGGGACGGGCCTGGGTGAGCAGTACTTC
CASSLGTGLGEQYF
>TRBD2|many|TRBJ2-7|TRBV7-2
TGTGCCAGCAGCTCAGGACTAGCGAGGGACGAGCAGTACTTC
CASSSGLARDEQYF
>NA|NA|TRBJ1-2|TRBV3-1
TGTGCCAGCAGCCAAGTCATACAGGGCGATGGCTACACCTTC
CASSQVIQGDGYTF
>NA|many|TRBJ1-2|TRBV7-9
TGTGCCAGCAGCTCCCGGGACGGGTTCTATGGCTACACCTTC
CASSSRDGFYGYTF
>NA|NA|TRBJ2-5|TRBV3-1
TGTGCCAGCAGCCAGGGCACAGGCCAAGAGACCCAGTACTTC
CASSQGTGQETQYF
>NA|NA|TRBJ2-3|TRBV10-3
TGTGCCATCAGCACTCTCGGTGCAGATACGCAGTATTTT
CAISTLGADTQYF
>TRBD1|few|TRBJ2-7|TRBV5-1
TGCGCCAGCAGCCAAGACAGGGGGTCCTACGAGCAGTACTTC
CASSQDRGSYEQYF
>TRBD1|few|TRBJ1-6|TRBV27
TGTGCCAGCATCCCTAGATACGGACAGGGAGTTTCACCCCTCCACTTT
CASIPRYGQGVSPLHF
>NA|many|TRBJ2-1|TRBV27
TGTGCCAGCAGTTTCTTCGGTGGTGAGCAGTTCTTC
CASSFFGGEQFF
>NA|many|TRBJ1-2|TRBV5-8
TGTGCCAGCAGCCAGACGGGCAACTATGGCTACACCTTC
CASSQTGNYGYTF
>NA|NA|TRBJ1-1|TRBV19
TGTGCCAGTAGTACAAACGGACGGTACACTGAAGCTTTCTTT
CASSTNGRYTEAFF